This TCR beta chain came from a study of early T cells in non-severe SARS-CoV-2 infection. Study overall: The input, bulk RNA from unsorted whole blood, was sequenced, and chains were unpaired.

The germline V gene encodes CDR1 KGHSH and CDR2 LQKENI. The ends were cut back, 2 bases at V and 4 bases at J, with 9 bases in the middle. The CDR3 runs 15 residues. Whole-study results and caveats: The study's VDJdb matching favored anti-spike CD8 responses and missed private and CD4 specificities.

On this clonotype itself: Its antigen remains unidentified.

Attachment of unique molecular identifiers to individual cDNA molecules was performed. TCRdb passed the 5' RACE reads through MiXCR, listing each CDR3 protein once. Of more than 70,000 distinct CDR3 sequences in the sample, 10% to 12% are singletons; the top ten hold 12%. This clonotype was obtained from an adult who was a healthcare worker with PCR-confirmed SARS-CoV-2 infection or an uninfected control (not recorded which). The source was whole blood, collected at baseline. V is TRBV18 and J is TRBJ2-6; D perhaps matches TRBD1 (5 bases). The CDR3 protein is CASSPRGSGANVLTF. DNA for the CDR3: TGTGCCAGCTCACCAAGGGGATCAGGGGCCAACGTCCTGACTTTC.